This T cell receptor beta chain was retrieved from a study of T cell repertoires in cytomegalovirus infection. TCRdb analysed the reads with MiXCR anew, one entry per CDR3 protein. The table shows roughly 760,000 distinct CDR3 sequences, with approximately 34% occurring only once. This clonotype occurred many times. Antigen: not known. Overall study findings and caveats: Of the TCR beta families, the public ones yielded a cumulative frequency that identified carriers of CMV plus the relevant HLA. HLA-C-restricted CMV clonotypes gave the most frequent clonotype in two of eight donors.

Germline CDR1 and CDR2: SGHVS and FQNEAQ. V was clipped by 5 bases and J by 5 bases, with 7 bases between them. The CDR3 is made up of 11 amino acids. This chain uses TRBV7-8 with TRBJ2-7, with no clear D. Sequencing was done on a sample of PBMCs. This receptor was taken from a human donor in good health (CMV status not recorded). Some clones in this sample may be carry-over from other donors' samples. This chain's CDR3 is CASSPRDEQYF. The CDR3 nucleotides read TGTGCCAGCAGCCCCCGGGACGAGCAGTACTTC.